This T cell receptor (beta chain) was sequenced in a study of CD8 T cells in Susac syndrome. Overall study results and limits: The authors acknowledged that their TCR sequencing and HLA analysis involved a relatively small number of individuals.

The germline V gene encodes CDR1 SGHRS and CDR2 YFSETQ. The CDR3 loop spans 16 amino acids. V trimming: 4 bases; J trimming: 0 bases; junction bases outside the gene matches: 6. In blood CD8+ and CD4+ T cells, TCR beta underwent sequencing. TEMRA cells were FACS-enriched, with CD8+ and CD4+ T cells isolated negatively. About this clonotype itself: The target antigen is unknown.

The RNA, roughly 0.5 to 1 ug, was put through reverse transcription using random hexamers. Amplification of the TCR beta CDR3 was carried out by immunoSEQ multiplex PCR, which spanned a total of 54 Vbeta and 13 Jbeta segments. TCRdb reprocessed the immunoSEQ multiplex PCR reads via MiXCR and lists one record per CDR3 protein. The sample has over 120,000 distinct CDR3 sequences; roughly 94% are singletons. The origin of this receptor is a human donor in good health. The sequencing input was CD4+ T cells from PBMCs. The chain joins TRBV5-1 to TRBJ2-7, with 11 bases identical to TRBD1. CDR3 sequence (DNA): TGCGCCAGCAGCACCGACGGGACAGGGGGCTCCTACGAGCAGTACTTC. Translated, it gives CASSTDGTGGSYEQYF.